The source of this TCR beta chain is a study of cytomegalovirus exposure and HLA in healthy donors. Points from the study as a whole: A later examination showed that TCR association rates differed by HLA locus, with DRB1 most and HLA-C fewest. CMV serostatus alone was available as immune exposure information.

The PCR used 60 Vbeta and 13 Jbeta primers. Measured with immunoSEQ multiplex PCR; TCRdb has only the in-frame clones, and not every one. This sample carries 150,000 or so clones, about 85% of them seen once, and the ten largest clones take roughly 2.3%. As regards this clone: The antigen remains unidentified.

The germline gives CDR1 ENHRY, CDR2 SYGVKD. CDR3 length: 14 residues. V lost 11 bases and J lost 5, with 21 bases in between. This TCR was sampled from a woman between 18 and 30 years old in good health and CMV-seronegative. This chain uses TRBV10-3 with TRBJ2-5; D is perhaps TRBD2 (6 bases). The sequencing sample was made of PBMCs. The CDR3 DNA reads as TGTGCCTCCCGCGGGACCCCTTCCGGGGAGACCCAGTACTTC. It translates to CASRGTPSGETQYF.